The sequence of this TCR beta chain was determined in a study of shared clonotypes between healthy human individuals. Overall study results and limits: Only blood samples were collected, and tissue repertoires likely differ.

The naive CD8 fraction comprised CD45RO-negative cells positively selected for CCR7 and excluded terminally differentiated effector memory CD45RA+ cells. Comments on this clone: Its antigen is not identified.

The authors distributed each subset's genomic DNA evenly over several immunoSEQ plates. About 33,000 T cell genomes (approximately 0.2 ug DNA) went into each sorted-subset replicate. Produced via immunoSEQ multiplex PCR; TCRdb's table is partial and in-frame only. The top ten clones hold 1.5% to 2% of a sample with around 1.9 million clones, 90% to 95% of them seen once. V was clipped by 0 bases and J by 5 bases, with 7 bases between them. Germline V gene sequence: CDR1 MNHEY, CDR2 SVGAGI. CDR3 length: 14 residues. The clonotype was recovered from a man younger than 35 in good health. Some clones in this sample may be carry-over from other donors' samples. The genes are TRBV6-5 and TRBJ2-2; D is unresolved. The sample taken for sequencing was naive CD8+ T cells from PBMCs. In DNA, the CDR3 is TGTGCCAGCAGTTACTCCACATCAACCGGGGAGCTGTTTTTT. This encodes CASSYSTSTGELFF.